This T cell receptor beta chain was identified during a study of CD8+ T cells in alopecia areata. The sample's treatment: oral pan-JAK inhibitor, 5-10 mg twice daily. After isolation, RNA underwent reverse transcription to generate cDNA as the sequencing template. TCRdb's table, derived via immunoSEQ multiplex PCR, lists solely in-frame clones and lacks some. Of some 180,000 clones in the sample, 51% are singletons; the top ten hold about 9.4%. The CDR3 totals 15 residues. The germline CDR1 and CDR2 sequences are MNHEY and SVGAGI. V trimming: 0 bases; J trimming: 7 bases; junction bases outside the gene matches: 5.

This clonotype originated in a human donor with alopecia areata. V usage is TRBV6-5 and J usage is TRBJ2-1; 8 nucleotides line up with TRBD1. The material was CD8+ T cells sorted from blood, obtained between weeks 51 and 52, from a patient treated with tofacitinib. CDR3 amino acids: CASSYSLQGANEQFF. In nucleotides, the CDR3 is TGTGCCAGCAGTTACTCTCTGCAGGGGGCGAATGAGCAGTTCTTC.